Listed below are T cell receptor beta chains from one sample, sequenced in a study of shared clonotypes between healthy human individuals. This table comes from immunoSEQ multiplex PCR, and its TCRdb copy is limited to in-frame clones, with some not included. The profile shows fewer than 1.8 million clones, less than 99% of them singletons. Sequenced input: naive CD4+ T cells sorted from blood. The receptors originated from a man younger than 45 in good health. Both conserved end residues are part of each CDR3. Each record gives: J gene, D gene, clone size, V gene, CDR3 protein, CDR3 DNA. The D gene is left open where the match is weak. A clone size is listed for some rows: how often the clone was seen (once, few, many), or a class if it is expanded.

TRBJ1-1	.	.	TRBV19	CASSIGHMAANTEAFF	TGTGCCAGTAGTATAGGCCACATGGCGGCGAACACTGAAGCTTTCTTT
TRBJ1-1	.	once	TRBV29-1	CSVEDPRGAFF	TGCAGCGTTGAAGACCCAAGGGGAGCTTTCTTT
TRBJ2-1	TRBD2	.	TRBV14	CASSQDPGTSGMYNEQFF	TGTGCCAGCAGCCAAGATCCCGGGACTAGCGGGATGTACAATGAGCAGTTCTTC
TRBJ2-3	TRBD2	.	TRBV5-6	CASSSPGLAPIDTQYF	TGTGCCAGCAGCTCGCCGGGACTAGCGCCAATAGATACGCAGTATTTT
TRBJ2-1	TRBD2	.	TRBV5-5	CASSQLRTSDNNEQFF	TGTGCCAGCAGCCAACTCCGGACTAGCGACAACAATGAGCAGTTCTTC
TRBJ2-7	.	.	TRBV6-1	CASSEEDSLPYEQYF	TGTGCCAGCAGTGAAGAGGACAGCCTCCCCTACGAGCAGTACTTC
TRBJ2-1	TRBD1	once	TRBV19	CASSTDRGNEQFF	TGTGCCAGTAGTACGGACAGGGGCAATGAGCAGTTCTTC
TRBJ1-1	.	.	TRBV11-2	CASSGRVGNTEAFF	TGTGCCAGCAGCGGCAGGGTGGGGAACACTGAAGCTTTCTTT
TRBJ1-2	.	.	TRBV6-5	CASSSKMGYTF	TGTGCCAGCAGTTCAAAAATGGGCTACACCTTC
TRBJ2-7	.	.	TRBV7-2	CASSPRRHRMAYEQYF	TGTGCCAGCAGCCCCCGGCGACACCGAATGGCCTACGAGCAGTACTTC
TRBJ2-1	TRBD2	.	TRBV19	CASSLTSGFYNEQFF	TGTGCCAGTAGTCTGACTAGCGGGTTCTACAATGAGCAGTTCTTC
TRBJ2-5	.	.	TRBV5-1	CASSLGPGQGKTSVRGETQYF	TGCGCCAGCAGCTTGGGTCCGGGACAGGGAAAGACTAGCGTCCGGGGAGAGACCCAGTACTTC
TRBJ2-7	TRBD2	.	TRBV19	CASSPSLAGAYNEQYF	TGTGCCAGTAGTCCGTCTCTAGCGGGAGCTTACAACGAGCAGTACTTC
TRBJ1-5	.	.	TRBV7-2	CASSSRQGNQPQHF	TGTGCCAGCAGCTCACGACAGGGCAATCAGCCCCAGCATTTT
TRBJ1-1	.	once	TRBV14	CASSQDGSFTEAFF	TGTGCCAGCAGCCAAGATGGGAGTTTCACTGAAGCTTTCTTT
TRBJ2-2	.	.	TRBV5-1	CASSLGRAGTGELFF	TGCGCCAGCAGCTTAGGCAGGGCGGGAACCGGGGAGCTGTTTTTT
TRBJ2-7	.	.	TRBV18	CASSPQGSYEQYF	TGTGCCAGCTCACCACAGGGATCCTACGAGCAGTACTTC
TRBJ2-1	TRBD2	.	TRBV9	CASSVEPSGRAFGEQFF	TGTGCCAGCAGCGTAGAACCATCCGGGAGGGCCTTTGGTGAGCAGTTCTTC
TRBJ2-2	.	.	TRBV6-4	CASSDSMGSGATGELFF	TGTGCCAGCAGTGACTCTATGGGGTCAGGGGCCACCGGGGAGCTGTTTTTT
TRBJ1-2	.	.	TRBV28	CASSSAGTGYYGYTF	TGTGCCAGCAGTTCGGCCGGCACGGGGTACTATGGCTACACCTTC
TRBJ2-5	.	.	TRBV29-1	CSVEDPSGSETQYF	TGCAGCGTTGAAGATCCGTCAGGGTCGGAGACCCAGTACTTC
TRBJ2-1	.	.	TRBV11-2	CASSLVVLGPIDEQFF	TGTGCCAGCAGCTTAGTTGTACTAGGCCCCATCGATGAGCAGTTCTTC
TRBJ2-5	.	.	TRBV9	CASSVRNQETQYF	TGTGCCAGCAGCGTTCGCAACCAAGAGACCCAGTACTTC
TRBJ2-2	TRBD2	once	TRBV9	CASSSPWSGRAAYTGELFF	TGTGCCAGCAGCTCTCCCTGGAGCGGGAGGGCCGCGTACACCGGGGAGCTGTTTTTT
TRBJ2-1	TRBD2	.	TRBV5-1	CASSPPNSGTYNEQFF	TGCGCCAGCAGCCCTCCGAATAGCGGGACCTACAATGAGCAGTTCTTC
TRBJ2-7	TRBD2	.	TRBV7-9	CASSLALGLGTYEQYF	TGTGCCAGCAGCTTAGCGCTAGGACTAGGAACCTACGAGCAGTACTTC
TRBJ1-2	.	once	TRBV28	CASSASGLGRFGYTF	TGTGCCAGCAGTGCTTCAGGGTTGGGTAGGTTTGGCTACACCTTC
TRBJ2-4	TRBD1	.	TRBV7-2	CASSLTGQNIQYF	TGTGCCAGCAGCTTGACAGGGCAGAACATTCAGTACTTC
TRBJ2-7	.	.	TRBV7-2	CASSLVGSEQYF	TGTGCCAGCAGCTTAGTGGGCAGCGAGCAGTACTTC
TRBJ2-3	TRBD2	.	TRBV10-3	CAISVGGRVTDTQYF	TGTGCCATCAGTGTCGGCGGGAGGGTGACAGATACGCAGTATTTT
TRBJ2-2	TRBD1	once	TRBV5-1	CASSKGTATGELFF	TGCGCCAGCAGCAAAGGGACAGCTACCGGGGAGCTGTTTTTT
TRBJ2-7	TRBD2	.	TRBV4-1	CASSQGITSGSYEQYF	TGCGCCAGCAGCCAAGGGATAACTAGCGGGAGCTACGAGCAGTACTTC
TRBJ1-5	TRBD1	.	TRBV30	CAWSGPGQGTSYSNQPQHF	TGTGCCTGGAGTGGACCGGGACAGGGGACTTCTTATAGCAATCAGCCCCAGCATTTT
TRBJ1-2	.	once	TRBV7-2	CASSPVGDSSYGYTF	TGTGCCAGCAGTCCAGTTGGGGATTCATCCTATGGCTACACCTTC
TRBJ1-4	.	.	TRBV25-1	CASSESRSNEKLFF	TGTGCCAGCAGTGAGTCACGGTCTAATGAAAAACTGTTTTTT
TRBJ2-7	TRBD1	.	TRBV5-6	CASSWTGEIEQYF	TGTGCCAGCAGCTGGACAGGGGAAATCGAGCAGTACTTC
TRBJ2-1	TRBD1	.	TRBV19	CASSIGTGGYNEQFF	TGTGCCAGTAGTATAGGCACAGGGGGCTACAATGAGCAGTTCTTC
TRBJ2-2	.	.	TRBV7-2	CASSLNRLGVWGGELFF	TGTGCCAGCAGCTTAAATCGGTTAGGAGTTTGGGGCGGGGAGCTGTTTTTT
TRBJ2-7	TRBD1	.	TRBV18	CASSPYRQGIYEQYF	TGTGCCAGCTCACCGTACCGACAGGGGATCTACGAGCAGTACTTC
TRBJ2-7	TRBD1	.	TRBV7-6	CASSRDRAYEQYF	TGTGCCAGCAGCCGGGACAGAGCCTACGAGCAGTACTTC
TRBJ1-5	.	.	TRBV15	CATSRPDRSNQPQHF	TGTGCCACCAGCAGACCGGACAGAAGCAATCAGCCCCAGCATTTT
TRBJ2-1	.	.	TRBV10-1	CASSDQVGAGDEQFF	TGCGCCAGCAGTGATCAGGTGGGAGCGGGCGATGAGCAGTTCTTC
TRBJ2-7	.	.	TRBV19	CASSILENYEQYF	TGTGCCAGTAGTATACTAGAGAACTACGAGCAGTACTTC